This record looks at one T cell receptor beta chain sequence and its context. This clonotype has only a few counts. Its antigen has not been determined. Base qualities are missing; no much larger clone stands one base away. The sample comes from a study of CD8 T cells in ankylosing spondylitis (dated by TCRdb to the late 2010s). Regarding the study in general: To find TCR variants linked to disease, the study profiled T cell receptor beta repertoires in ankylosing spondylitis patients and healthy donors. The full study cohort was made up of 25 to 30 ankylosing spondylitis patients and 108 healthy donors. Peripheral blood was sampled, and synovial fluid was additionally collected from ankylosing spondylitis patients.

TCRdb shows the sequencer as Illumina HiSeq 2500. Quantitative 5'-RACE with molecular barcodes was used to prepare TCR beta libraries. The paper's processing steps were these. Disease-linked TCR variants were identified with a new computational method built on a probabilistic model of VDJ rearrangement. Using fastp trimming at Q25 and MiXCR clonotype assembly, TCRdb reanalyzed the public sequencing data and kept in-frame beta chains. Rows matching on CDR3 protein sequence are summarized as one entry with the most common DNA and genes. These V and J calls derive from TCRdb rather than the authors' analysis. This sample is represented by about 31,000 distinct CDR3 sequences; 7.2% of them were singletons. Under 12% of the sample belongs to the ten largest clones. Summary of the overall study and its limitations: A TCR beta motif made up of several highly homologous amino acid variants appeared to be characteristic of blood from ankylosing spondylitis patients. In peripheral blood, the disease-linked clones were found at relatively low frequencies and had a CD8+ phenotype. Some motif variants had previously been reported in the synovial fluid and blood of reactive arthritis patients, which suggests shared mechanisms of disease initiation. The disease-linked clones were reported to be significantly enriched in matched synovial fluid samples from ankylosing spondylitis patients.

The TCR originated in a male donor with ankylosing spondylitis or in good health (not recorded which). Sequenced sample: blood, either unsorted or a sorted T cell fraction (not recorded which).

The bases read TGCGCCAGCAGTGTTGGTTACGGAAACTACGAGCAGTACTTC. Translation gives CASSVGYGNYEQYF. The chain joins TRBV10-1 to TRBJ2-7, with no confidently assigned D gene. Including cysteine and phenylalanine, the CDR3 has 14 amino acids. Kept here is only the CDR3 DNA, which spans 42 bases and is read in frame from base 1. Looking up the germline V gene (reference sequence) yields CDR1 WNHNN and CDR2 SYGVQD. V is shortened by 4 bases, J by 3 bases, and the region joining them spans 13 bases.